This T cell receptor beta chain was sequenced during a study of technical replicates of blood from a few donors. The CDR3 consists of 14 residues. Germline assignment: CDR1 MNHEY and CDR2 SVGAGI. V was clipped by 5 bases and J by 0 bases; unmatched bases: 2. Details on this clone: This sample includes further DNA sequences coding for the same CDR3.

Here immunoSEQ multiplex PCR was the method, and the copy in TCRdb shows in-frame clones only, minus some. Altogether about 75,000 clones are present, about 90% being singletons, with the ten largest covering 0.38%. Sequencing was done on a sample of T cells isolated from PBMCs. The rearrangement uses TRBV6-5 and TRBJ2-7; 9 nucleotides match TRBD2. This sequence originates from a human donor in good health. CDR3: CASSTSGYSYEQYF. The DNA of the CDR3 is TGTGCCAGCAGTACTAGCGGGTACTCCTACGAGCAGTACTTC.